The clone carrying this T cell receptor beta chain was counted many times. Its specificity is unknown. The data were obtained in a study of T-cell memory formation after mild COVID-19. General study results and limits: There was no confirmation that second-wave clones peaking on day 37 were SARS-CoV-2 specific.

From 5'RACE with constant-segment primers came TCR alpha and TCR beta cDNA libraries that carried sample barcodes and UMIs. TCRdb re-analysed the 5' RACE reads in MiXCR, keeping a single row per CDR3 protein. Among hundreds of thousands of distinct CDR3 sequences, about 16% were seen once, and the ten largest hold 2% to 2.5%. From germline, CDR1 is SEHNR and CDR2 FQNEAQ (reference sequence). The CDR3 consists of 14 residues. V was trimmed by 5 bases and J by 7 bases, leaving 15 bases between them. The receptor comes from an adult woman who had mild COVID-19 (a few samples of this study predate the infection). Cell type and time point are not known. The sequenced sample consisted of PBMCs or a T cell subset sorted from them (not recorded which). The rearrangement joins TRBV7-9 to TRBJ2-1; the D gene is possibly TRBD1 (6 bases). The CDR3 nucleotides are TGTGCCAGCAGCGTTACAGGGTACGGAAATGAGCAGTTCTTC. Protein product: CASSVTGYGNEQFF.